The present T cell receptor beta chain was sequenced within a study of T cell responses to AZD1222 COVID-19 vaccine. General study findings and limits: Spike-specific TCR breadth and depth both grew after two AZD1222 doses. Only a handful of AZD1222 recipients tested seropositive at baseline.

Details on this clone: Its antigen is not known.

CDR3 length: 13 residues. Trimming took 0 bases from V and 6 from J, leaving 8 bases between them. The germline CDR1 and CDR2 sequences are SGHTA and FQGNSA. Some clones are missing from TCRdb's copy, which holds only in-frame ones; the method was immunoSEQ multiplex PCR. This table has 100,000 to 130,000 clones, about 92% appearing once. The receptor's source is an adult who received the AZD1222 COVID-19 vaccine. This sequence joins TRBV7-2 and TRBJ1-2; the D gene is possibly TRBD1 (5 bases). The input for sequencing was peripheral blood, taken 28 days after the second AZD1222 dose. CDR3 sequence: CASSLAREDGYTF. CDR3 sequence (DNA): TGTGCCAGCAGCTTAGCCAGGGAGGATGGCTACACCTTC.